This TCR beta chain is from a study of CD8 T cells in Susac syndrome. This clonotype was detected only once. The CDR3 sequence is 14 residues long. J lost 7 bases, V lost 1 base, and 4 bases had no gene match. CDR1 SGHAT and CDR2 FQNNGV come from the germline V gene. Sequencing targeted TCR beta in blood CD8+ and CD4+ T cells. The RNA input was roughly 0.45 to 1 ug, and it was reverse transcribed with random hexamers. An immunoSEQ multiplex PCR amplified TCR beta CDR3 over 54 Vbeta and 13 Jbeta. TCRdb fed the immunoSEQ multiplex PCR reads into MiXCR, producing one record per CDR3 protein. The profile shows about 120,000 distinct CDR3 sequences, 85% to 95% of them singletons.

The TCR originated in a human donor in good health. Sequencing was carried out using CD4+ T cells from PBMCs. V gene TRBV11-2 combines with J gene TRBJ2-1; 7 bases agree with TRBD2. The CDR3 is CASSLGGSLNEQFF. CDR3 DNA: TGTGCCAGCAGCTTAGGCGGGAGTTTGAATGAGCAGTTCTTC.